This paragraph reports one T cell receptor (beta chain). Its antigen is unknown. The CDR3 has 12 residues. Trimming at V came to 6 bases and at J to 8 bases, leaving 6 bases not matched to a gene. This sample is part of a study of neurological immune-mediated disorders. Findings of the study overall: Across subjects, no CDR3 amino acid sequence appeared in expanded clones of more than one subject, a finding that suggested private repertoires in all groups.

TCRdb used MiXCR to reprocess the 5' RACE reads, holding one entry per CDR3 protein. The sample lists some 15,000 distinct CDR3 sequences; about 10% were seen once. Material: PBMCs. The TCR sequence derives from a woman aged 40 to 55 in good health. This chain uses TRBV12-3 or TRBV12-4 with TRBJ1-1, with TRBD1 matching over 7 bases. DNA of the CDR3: TGTGCCAGCAGAGCGGGACAGATAGAAGCTTTCTTT. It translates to CASRAGQIEAFF.